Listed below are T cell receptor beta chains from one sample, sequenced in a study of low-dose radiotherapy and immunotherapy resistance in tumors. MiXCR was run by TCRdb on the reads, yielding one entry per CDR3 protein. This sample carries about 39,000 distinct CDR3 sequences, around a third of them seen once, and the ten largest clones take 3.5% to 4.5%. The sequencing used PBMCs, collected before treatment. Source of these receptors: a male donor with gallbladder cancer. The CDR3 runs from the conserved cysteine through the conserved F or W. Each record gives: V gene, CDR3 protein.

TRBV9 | CASSVQYGQQETQYF
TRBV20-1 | CSALRQGAYEQYF
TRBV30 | CAWSVLRGYEQYF
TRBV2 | CASSGLAGNTGELFF
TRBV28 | CASSTPRGLLSYEQYF
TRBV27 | CASWTSGKTQYF
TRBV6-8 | CASSYLKGTRSNYGYTF
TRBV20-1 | CSVPESVRTDTQYF
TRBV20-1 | CSANPGGSATNEKLFF
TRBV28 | CASLETSGALGTQYF
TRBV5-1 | CARPEARIPPRRIDTQYF
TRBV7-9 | CASSSLGGIETQYF
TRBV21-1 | CASSQGLPPIQYF
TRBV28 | CASSLQGYEQYF
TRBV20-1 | CSATLAGGQGSHEQYF
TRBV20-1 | CSASFDGGNQPQHF
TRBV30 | CAWSQETQYF
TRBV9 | CASSVGTVNQETQYF
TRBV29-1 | CSVPTGYEQFF
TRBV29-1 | CSFTLGPPEGTQYF
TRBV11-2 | CASSLAAAQGASYEQYF
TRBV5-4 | CASSPGTSAYEQYF
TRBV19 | CASSIGLIQETQYF
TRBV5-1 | CASSLLDRERDEQYF
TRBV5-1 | CASIPSSYNEQFF
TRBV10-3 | CAISGELAGHNEQFF